The 19 T cell receptor beta chains given below trace back to one sample, sequenced in a study of memory B cells and T cells in multiple sclerosis. The assay was immunoSEQ multiplex PCR, and TCRdb's table has in-frame clones only and misses some. The data hold about 42,000 clones, with 82% observed a single time. Separate sequencing covered autoproliferating (CFSE-dim) and non-proliferating (CFSE-high) T cells from stimulus-free culture. Replicate wells were pooled after about seven days of stimulus-free culture of 45 million to 50 million CFSE-labeled PBMCs. For these TCRs, the target antigens are not known. Sequencing input: PBMCs from blood kept in culture. These receptor sequences come from a human donor with multiple sclerosis.

The chain is built from TRBV6-5 and TRBJ1-6, with D hard to call. V lost 2 bases to trimming and J lost 11 bases, with 16 bases between them. CDR1 is MNHEY and CDR2 is SVGAGI in the germline V gene. This CDR3 contains 15 residues. CDR3 in amino acids: CASSYTPTRSTPLHF. CDR3 nucleotides: TGTGCCAGCAGTTACACCCCCACGAGATCGACACCCCTCCACTTT.

This chain joins TRBV6-6 and TRBJ1-2; D unresolved. CDR3 size: 16 residues. Trimming removed 0 bases at V and 0 bases at J, with 11 bases between. Germline CDR1 reads MNHNY; CDR2 reads SVGAGI (reference sequence). The CDR3, as DNA: TGTGCCAGCAGTTACTCTGCACCCTCCTCTAACTATGGCTACACCTTC. This translates into CASSYSAPSSNYGYTF.

This clone was observed a few times. This sequence joins TRBV19 and TRBJ2-5; 14 bases align to TRBD2. The CDR3 is 16 residues long. Germline CDR1 and CDR2: LNHDA and SQIVND (reference sequence). Trimming cost V 5 bases and J 7 bases; bases outside gene matches: 9. This CDR3 reads CASSSRTSGGLRTQYF. In DNA form, the CDR3 reads TGTGCCAGTAGTTCACGGACTAGCGGGGGGCTCCGGACCCAGTACTTC.

The chain joins TRBV9 to TRBJ1-2, with D unresolved. CDR1 and CDR2 (germline): SGDLS, YYNGEE. The V end was cut by 3 bases, the J end by 6 bases, with 21 bases between. The length of the CDR3 is 16 residues. CDR3 in amino acids: CASSARPKGESHGYTF. Here the CDR3 DNA reads TGTGCCAGCAGCGCCCGCCCCAAGGGAGAGAGCCATGGCTACACCTTC.

This clone was observed a handful of times. The chain recombines TRBV5-4 with TRBJ1-3; D remains unclear. The CDR3 runs to 16 residues. The germline V gene encodes CDR1 SGHNT and CDR2 YYREEE (reference sequence). V lost 0 bases to trimming and J lost 2 bases, with 12 bases between them. The CDR3 DNA reads TGTGCCAGCAGCTTGGGTCAAGGGTCCGCTGGAAACACCATATATTTT. Translated, it gives CASSLGQGSAGNTIYF.

This clone was found a few times. CDR3 loop: CASSADGMREQYF. The CDR3 nucleotides read TGCGCCAGCAGTGCCGACGGGATGCGCGAGCAGTACTTC. The V call is TRBV10-2, the J call TRBJ2-7; D might be TRBD2 (5 bases). Germline V gene sequence: CDR1 WSHSY, CDR2 SAAADI. There are 13 residues in the CDR3. Trimming cost V 4 bases and J 6 bases, with 13 bases left between them.

The J gene is TRBJ1-2, the V gene TRBV27, with 10 bases aligning to TRBD1. V dropped 5 bases and J dropped 7; count of bases not matched to a gene: 13. This CDR3 comprises 16 residues. Germline V lookup: CDR1 MNHEY, CDR2 SMNVEV (reference sequence). CDR3 residues: CASSQGGTGETGGYTF. The CDR3 DNA reads as TGTGCCAGCAGTCAGGGAGGGACAGGGGAAACTGGTGGCTACACCTTC.

This clone was observed once. The chain couples TRBV5-1 to TRBJ2-5; 7 bases line up with TRBD2. V shed 1 base, J shed 0 bases, and the junction held 6 bases outside the gene matches. The CDR3 consists of 16 residues. Germline V lookup: CDR1 SGHRS, CDR2 YFSETQ. The chain's CDR3 is CASSLSGGSYQETQYF. The CDR3 DNA follows: TGCGCCAGCAGCTTGTCCGGGGGGAGCTACCAAGAGACCCAGTACTTC.

This clone was observed a few times. V is TRBV19 and J is TRBJ1-2; maybe TRBD1 (6 bases). There are 15 residues in the CDR3. The V end was cut by 3 bases, the J end by 7 bases, with 18 bases between. Germline V CDR1 and CDR2: LNHDA, SQIVND (reference sequence). The CDR3: CASSISGEAQGGYTF. The CDR3 DNA follows: TGTGCCAGTAGTATCAGTGGGGAGGCACAGGGTGGCTACACCTTC.

CDR3 nucleotides: TGTGCCAGCAGCTCCACCACCGGGCCCAAGGGAAACACCATATATTTT. Amino acid sequence: CASSSTTGPKGNTIYF. This chain joins TRBV7-9 and TRBJ1-3; D gene unclear. The germline V gene has CDR1 SEHNR and CDR2 FQNEAQ (reference sequence). The CDR3 spans 16 residues. Deletions cut 4 bases from V and 4 bases from J, with 17 bases between.

The chain couples TRBV27 to TRBJ1-1; 7 bases agree with TRBD1. V lost 1 base to trimming and J lost 3 bases; unmatched junction nucleotides: 2. The germline V gene has CDR1 MNHEY and CDR2 SMNVEV (reference sequence). The CDR3 has 14 residues. CDR3 residues: CASSLLQGDTEAFF. As DNA, the CDR3 is TGTGCCAGCAGTTTATTGCAGGGGGACACTGAAGCTTTCTTT.

The J gene is TRBJ1-4, the V gene TRBV5-1; 8 nucleotides align to TRBD1. The CDR3 totals 17 residues. The V gene's germline CDR1 is SGHRS and CDR2 YFSETQ. Trimming cost V 2 bases and J 3 bases; bases outside gene matches: 9. CDR3 amino acids: CASSFTTGAGPNEKLFF. The CDR3 DNA is TGCGCCAGCAGCTTTACGACAGGGGCCGGCCCTAATGAAAAACTGTTTTTT.

This clone occurred once. The rearrangement links TRBV27 to TRBJ1-5; D uncertain. V was cut by 6 bases and J by 4 bases, with 13 bases left in between. The CDR3 totals 14 residues. The germline CDR1 and CDR2 sequences are MNHEY and SMNVEV (reference sequence). CDR3 sequence (DNA): TGTGCCAGCAGGGTCCTAGACGGGAATCAGCCCCAGCATTTT. Translated, it gives CASRVLDGNQPQHF.

Note on this clone: Additional DNA sequences in this sample encode the identical CDR3. CDR3 residues: CASSLRYQGKETQYF. As DNA, the CDR3 is TGCGCCAGCAGCTTGCGATATCAGGGAAAAGAGACCCAGTACTTC. J is TRBJ2-5 and V is TRBV5-1, with a tentative D call TRBD1 (5 bases). CDR3 length: 15 residues. Trimming stripped 1 base from V and 3 bases from J, with 13 bases between. The germline CDR1 and CDR2 sequences are SGHRS and YFSETQ.

J is TRBJ1-4 and V is TRBV19, with no clear D. Germline CDR1 LNHDA, CDR2 SQIVND (reference sequence). The CDR3 length is 15 residues. V was cut by 3 bases and J by 7 bases, with 15 bases left in between. CDR3 nucleotides: TGTGCCAGTAGTATCGCGCCTCGGGCGAGTGAAAAACTGTTTTTT. Amino acids: CASSIAPRASEKLFF.

The gene calls are TRBV19 and TRBJ2-2, with a weak D call TRBD2 (6 bases). CDR1 and CDR2 (germline): LNHDA, SQIVND (reference sequence). This CDR3 spans 17 amino acids. Trimming stripped 0 bases from V and 1 base from J, with 12 bases between. CDR3 coding DNA: TGTGCCAGTAGTATAGAAAGGTGGGGGGTGAACACCGGGGAGCTGTTTTTT. It translates to CASSIERWGVNTGELFF.

The rearrangement links TRBV4-2 to TRBJ1-2; D ambiguous. Trimming pared 0 bases from V and 5 bases from J, leaving 22 bases between. CDR3 length: 18 residues. CDR1 is LGHNA and CDR2 is YNFKEQ in the germline V gene. The CDR3 DNA follows: TGTGCCAGCAGCCAAGATCCTGAAGGGTTGGTAAGAGGGTATGGCTACACCTTC. Translated, it gives CASSQDPEGLVRGYGYTF.

The chain joins TRBV15 to TRBJ1-2, with TRBD1 identical over 7 bases. The germline CDR1 and CDR2 sequences are LNHNV and YYDKDF (reference sequence). J lost 4 bases, V lost 0 bases, and 5 bases had no gene match. The CDR3 extends over 15 amino acids. CDR3 loop: CATSRERGQSYGYTF. CDR3 DNA sequence: TGTGCCACCAGCAGAGAACGGGGACAGTCCTATGGCTACACCTTC.

The chain uses TRBV11-2 and TRBJ1-2; D ambiguous. Germline V lookup: CDR1 SGHAT, CDR2 FQNNGV. This CDR3 is built from 15 residues. The ends were cut back, 0 bases at V and 6 bases at J, with 14 bases in the middle. The CDR3 protein is CASSLDQSLGDGYTF. As DNA, the CDR3 is TGTGCCAGCAGCTTAGATCAGTCCTTAGGAGATGGCTACACCTTC.